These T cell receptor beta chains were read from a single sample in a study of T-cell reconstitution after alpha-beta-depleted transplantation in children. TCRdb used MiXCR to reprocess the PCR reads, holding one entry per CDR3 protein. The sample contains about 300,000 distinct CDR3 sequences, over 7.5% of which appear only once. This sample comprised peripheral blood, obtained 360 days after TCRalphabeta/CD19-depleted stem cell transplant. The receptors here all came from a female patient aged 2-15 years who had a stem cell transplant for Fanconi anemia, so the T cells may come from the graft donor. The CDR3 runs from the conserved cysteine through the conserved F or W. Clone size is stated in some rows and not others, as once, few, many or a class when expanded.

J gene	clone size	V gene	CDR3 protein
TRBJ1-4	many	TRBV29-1	CSVERGRGEKLFF
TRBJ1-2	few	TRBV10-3	CAISLTVSYGYTF
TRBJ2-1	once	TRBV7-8	CASSLVSDGYNEQFF
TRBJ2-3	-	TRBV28	CASSFRKWGQYF
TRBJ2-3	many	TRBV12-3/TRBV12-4	CASSLWGTGFTDTQYF
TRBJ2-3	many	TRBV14	CASSQFLRDTQYF
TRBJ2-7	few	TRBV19	CASSIVTGEQYF
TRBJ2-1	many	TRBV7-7	CASSSFDGTGHNEQFF
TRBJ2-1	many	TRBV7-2	CASSAIPNPAIRDNEQFF
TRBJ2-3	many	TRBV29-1	CSVEVGSDTQYF
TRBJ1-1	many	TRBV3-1	CASSLGTGGNTEAFF
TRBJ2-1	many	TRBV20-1	CSAPSYLAGGYNEQFF
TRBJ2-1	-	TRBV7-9	CASSYRGRRDNEQFF
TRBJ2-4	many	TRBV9	CASSVDGLAGNIQYF
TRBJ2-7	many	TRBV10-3	CAITQGAVYEQYF
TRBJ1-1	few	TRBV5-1	CASSWGQGATEAFF
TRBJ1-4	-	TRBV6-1	CASSVNRVEKLFF
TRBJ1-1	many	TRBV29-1	CSVTGGLNTEAFF
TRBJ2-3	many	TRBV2	CASGNRATDTQYF
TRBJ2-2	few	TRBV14	CASSQVPGLLLTGELFF
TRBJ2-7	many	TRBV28	CASSLPHRGGEQYF
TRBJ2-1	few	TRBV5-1	CASSLRPPRNEQFF
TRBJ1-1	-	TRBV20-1	CSARVEGWGPEAFF
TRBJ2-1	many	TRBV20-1	CSASRLAGVHNEQFF
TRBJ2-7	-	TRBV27	CASSLAGVSYEQYF
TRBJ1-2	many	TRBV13	CASSFSSEDINRGYTF
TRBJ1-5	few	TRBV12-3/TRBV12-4	CASSTPRWTLSGNQPQHF
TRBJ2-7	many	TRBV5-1	CASSTRGQAYEQYF
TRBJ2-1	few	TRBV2	CASSSIASAYNEQFF
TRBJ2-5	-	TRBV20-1	CSAVRGLYQETQYF
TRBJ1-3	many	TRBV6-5	CASTRGSGNTIYF
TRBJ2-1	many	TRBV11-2	CASSPGWLSGDGDEQFF
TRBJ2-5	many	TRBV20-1	CSAEDRVQETQYF
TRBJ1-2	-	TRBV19	CASNSQSPGAGYTF
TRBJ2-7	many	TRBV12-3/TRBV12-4	CASRDTGTGREEQYF
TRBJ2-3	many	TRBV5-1	CASSSFSSTDTQYF